What follows are 22 T cell receptor beta chains derived from one specimen sequenced in a study of blood T cells in healthy people across ages. A J-beta primer mix and a sample-barcoded 5' primer were used in a second PCR of about 7 to 12 cycles. TCRdb ran MiXCR on the 5' RACE reads and lists one entry per CDR3 protein. The sample has about 940,000 distinct CDR3 sequences; about 48% are singletons. Sequenced: blood. The receptor set was obtained from a man aged 25-45 years in good health.

Only a few counts were recorded for this clonotype. V gene TRBV29-1 combines with J gene TRBJ2-1; 10 nucleotides agree with TRBD1. CDR3 length: 12 residues. The germline V gene encodes CDR1 SQVTM and CDR2 ANQGSEA. The junction had 4 bases not matched to a gene; V was cut back by 6 bases and J by 8 bases. CDR3 residues: CSVDRGSDEQFF. CDR3 bases: TGCAGCGTGGACAGGGGGTCGGATGAGCAGTTCTTC.

This chain links TRBV7-2 with TRBJ2-1, with D possibly matching TRBD2 (5 bases). Per the germline V gene, CDR1 is SGHTA and CDR2 is FQGNSA. This CDR3 is 15 amino acids long. V lost 5 bases to trimming and J lost 4 bases, with 15 bases between them. The CDR3: CASSRLDFRYNEQFF. CDR3 DNA: TGTGCCAGCAGCCGACTGGACTTCCGGTACAATGAGCAGTTCTTC.

This clonotype was seen a few times. The J gene is TRBJ2-1, the V gene TRBV10-3; 10 nucleotides align to TRBD2. V shed 7 bases and J 4 bases; nucleotides not matched to a gene: 10. This CDR3 region has 16 residues. Germline assignment: CDR1 ENHRY and CDR2 SYGVKD. Here the CDR3 reads CAITGSGGAGYNEQFF. The CDR3 nucleotides are TGTGCCATCACGGGAAGCGGGGGGGCCGGTTACAATGAGCAGTTCTTC.

With regard to this clonotype: Compared with germline, one end of the junction differs, possibly owing to a read error. This chain links TRBV4-1 with TRBJ1-5; 12 bases fit TRBD1. The CDR3 is 16 amino acids. CDR1 is MGHRA, CDR2 YSYEKL, per germline. CDR3 bases: TGCGCCAGCAGCCAGGGACAGGGGGCAGTCAATCAGCCTCAGCATTTT. It is translated as CASSQGQGAVNQPQHF.

This clonotype was observed a handful of times. V gene TRBV4-1 combines with J gene TRBJ2-7; 8 nucleotides line up with TRBD1. CDR3 length: 16 amino acids. V was pared by 4 bases and J by 2 bases, with 10 bases of the junction left unmatched. The germline V gene encodes CDR1 MGHRA and CDR2 YSYEKL. CDR3 in amino acids: CASSLNAQGAPYEQYF. In DNA, the CDR3 is TGCGCCAGCAGCCTAAACGCCCAGGGGGCCCCCTACGAGCAGTACTTC.

This clonotype showed up just a few times. The CDR3 sequence: CASSERGGKETQYF. DNA of the CDR3: TGTGCCAGCAGTGAAAGAGGGGGCAAAGAGACCCAGTACTTC. This chain links TRBV12-3 or TRBV12-4 with TRBJ2-5, with 7 bases that match TRBD1. This CDR3 has 14 amino acids. V gave up 5 bases and J gave up 3 bases; unmatched junction bases: 6.

The CDR3 DNA reads TGTGCCAGCAGCTTAGGACAGGGACAGCAGTTCTTC. Its protein product is CASSLGQGQQFF. The chain links TRBV11-3 to TRBJ2-1; 7 positions match TRBD1. This CDR3 has 12 residues. V lost 1 base to trimming and J lost 11 bases; unmatched junction nucleotides: 2. Germline-derived CDR1 and CDR2 are SGHNT and YENEEA.

The V call is TRBV6-2 or TRBV6-3, the J call TRBJ2-7, with TRBD2 identical over 7 bases. From germline, CDR1 is MNHEY and CDR2 SVGEGT. The J segment lost 0 bases and the V segment lost 0 bases, leaving 2 bases of the junction unmatched. This CDR3 has 15 residues. The CDR3 coding sequence is TGTGCCAGCAGTTACTCGGCGGGGGTCTCCTACGAGCAGTACTTC. Protein product: CASSYSAGVSYEQYF.

The rearrangement uses TRBV5-1 and TRBJ1-2; 8 bases match TRBD1. The CDR3 contains 15 residues. The germline CDR1 and CDR2 sequences are SGHRS and YFSETQ. V lost 3 bases and J lost 3; bases outside the gene matches: 7. The CDR3: CASSSGQGPDYGYTF. As DNA, the CDR3 is TGCGCCAGCAGCTCTGGACAGGGACCAGACTATGGCTACACCTTC.

The sample holds many counts of this clonotype. The chain uses TRBV3-1 and TRBJ2-2; TRBD1 is a possible D gene (7 bases). With 4 bases removed from V and 5 bases from J, the gap between germline ends came to 20 bases. The germline V gene encodes CDR1 LGHDT and CDR2 YNNKEL (reference sequence). The CDR3 covers 17 residues. The CDR3 loop is CASSRYFGQEGTGELFF. DNA for the CDR3: TGTGCCAGCAGCCGATACTTCGGACAGGAGGGAACCGGGGAGCTGTTTTTT.

This clonotype was observed a handful of times. This chain joins TRBV9 and TRBJ1-2; D is perhaps TRBD1 (5 bases). V was clipped by 4 bases and J by 9 bases, with 16 bases between them. CDR1 SGDLS and CDR2 YYNGEE come from the germline V gene. The CDR3 extends over 13 amino acids. The CDR3 DNA follows: TGTGCCAGCAGCTCGGGACCTGGCTCTAGCTACACCTTC. Translation gives CASSSGPGSSYTF.

The V and J genes are TRBV20-1 and TRBJ1-5; 7 positions match TRBD1. Germline CDR1 DFQATT, CDR2 SNEGSKA (reference sequence). The CDR3 length is 12 residues. Trimming cost V 5 bases and J 6 bases; bases outside gene matches: 4. In nucleotides, the CDR3 is TGCAGTGCTGAGGCAGGGGGTCAGCCCCAGCATTTT. It codes for CSAEAGGQPQHF.

V usage is TRBV27 and J usage is TRBJ1-6; 7 nucleotides match TRBD1. The ends lost 6 bases at V and 7 bases at J; junction bases unmatched: 12. CDR1 and CDR2 (germline): MNHEY, SMNVEV (reference sequence). The CDR3 runs to 16 residues. The CDR3 spells CASSDEQGIGNSPLHF. In DNA, the CDR3 is TGTGCCAGCAGCGATGAACAGGGGATTGGGAATTCACCCCTCCACTTT.

The rearrangement uses TRBV28 and TRBJ2-4, with 11 bases that match TRBD1. Gene TRBJ2-7 matches the end of the DNA better, so the J call may be wrong. This CDR3 has 16 amino acids. Germline assignment: CDR1 MDHEN and CDR2 SYDVKM. CDR3 in amino acids: CASSLTDRGPIYEQYF. In DNA, the CDR3 is TGTGCCAGCAGTCTAACGGACAGGGGGCCCATCTACGAGCAGTACTTC.

The genes are TRBV6-1 and TRBJ2-1, with 9 bases lining up with TRBD2. Trimming cost V 3 bases and J 3 bases; bases outside gene matches: 3. Per the germline V gene, CDR1 is MNHNS and CDR2 is SASEGT. The CDR3 consists of 15 residues. The CDR3 DNA reads TGTGCCAGCAGTGAGCCAGCGGGGGGCTACAATGAGCAGTTCTTC. It codes for CASSEPAGGYNEQFF.

In its sample, this clonotype was seen many times. The J gene is TRBJ2-1, the V gene TRBV28, with D uncertain. V lost 5 bases and J 3 bases, leaving 11 bases between the germline ends. From germline, CDR1 is MDHEN and CDR2 SYDVKM. CDR3 length equals 14 residues. The CDR3: CASSPSTGYNEQFF. The CDR3, as DNA: TGTGCCAGCAGTCCCTCGACCGGCTACAATGAGCAGTTCTTC.

The rearrangement joins TRBV29-1 to TRBJ2-5; 11 nucleotides line up with TRBD2. The closer fit of TRBJ2-7 to the DNA end suggests the J call may be wrong. From germline, CDR1 is SQVTM and CDR2 ANQGSEA. The length of the CDR3 is 16 residues. The CDR3 DNA sequence: TGCAGCGTTGAATTCGGGGGACTAGCGGACCCCTACGAGCAGTACTTC. This codes for CSVEFGGLADPYEQYF.

The V call is TRBV6-2 or TRBV6-3, the J call TRBJ2-1, with D perhaps given as TRBD1 or TRBD2 (5 bases each). The CDR3 loop spans 13 amino acids. V was pared by 4 bases and J by 6 bases, with 10 bases between. Per germline, CDR1 MNHEY and CDR2 SVGEGT. The CDR3 sequence: CASSWGEGNEQFF. CDR3 bases: TGTGCCAGCAGTTGGGGCGAGGGCAATGAGCAGTTCTTC.

The chain employs TRBV6-6 and TRBJ2-5; perhaps D is TRBD1 or TRBD2 (5 bases each). Deletions cut 7 bases from V and 2 bases from J, with 14 bases between. CDR1 is MNHNY and CDR2 is SVGAGI in the germline V gene (reference sequence). The CDR3 is 14 amino acids. The CDR3 DNA sequence: TGTGCCAGCACCTACGGGGCGGCTCAAGAGACCCAGTACTTC. Encoded protein: CASTYGAAQETQYF.

The gene calls are TRBV2 and TRBJ1-1; D perhaps matches TRBD1 (5 bases). The V end lost 2 bases, the J end lost 4 bases, and 14 bases lay between the germline ends. The CDR3 covers 15 residues. In germline, CDR1 is SNHLY, CDR2 FYNNEI. The CDR3 nucleotides read TGTGCCAGCAGTGAATATGGGGGTCGAGGCACTGAAGCTTTCTTT. Translation gives CASSEYGGRGTEAFF.

As to this clonotype: One junction end disagrees with the germline gene, perhaps due to a read error. This chain uses TRBV12-3 or TRBV12-4 with TRBJ2-3; TRBD2 agrees at 7 bases. The CDR3 extends over 15 amino acids. Here the CDR3 DNA reads TGTGCCAGCAGGCCTCTAGCGACTAGCACAGATGCGCAGTATTTT. It specifies CASRPLATSTDAQYF.

V usage is TRBV24-1 and J usage is TRBJ2-7, with no clear D. CDR1 is KGHDR, CDR2 SFDVKD, per germline. The CDR3 extends over 15 amino acids. The V end lost 1 base, the J end lost 10 bases, and 19 bases lay between the germline ends. CDR3 residues: CATSDLSGGLVAQYF. CDR3 nucleotides: TGTGCCACCAGTGATTTATCTGGCGGCTTGGTGGCCCAGTACTTC.